A single sample gave rise to the 32 T cell receptor beta chains below, sequenced in a study of cytomegalovirus exposure and HLA in healthy donors. Vbeta (60) and Jbeta (13) primers were used in the PCR. Sequenced by immunoSEQ multiplex PCR; TCRdb stores in-frame clones only, minus some. This sample has fewer than 200,000 clones; around 75% occur once, and the top ten carry 1.3% to 1.5%. The specimen was PBMCs. The receptors here all came from a man younger than 35 in good health and CMV-seronegative.

This chain uses TRBV5-5 with TRBJ1-1; possible D gene TRBD1, 6 bases. The CDR3 runs 15 residues. V lost 2 bases to trimming and J lost 1 base, with 12 bases between them. Germline CDR1 is SGHKS and CDR2 is YYEKEE (reference sequence). In nucleotides, the CDR3 is TGTGCCAGCAGCTTACAGGGAACCACGAACACTGAAGCTTTCTTT. As protein: CASSLQGTTNTEAFF.

This chain links TRBV27 with TRBJ2-3; D uncertain. The CDR3 is 12 residues long. Trimming removed 4 bases at V and 6 bases at J, with 8 bases between. CDR1 is MNHEY and CDR2 is SMNVEV in the germline V gene (reference sequence). CDR3 in DNA: TGTGCCAGCAGTTCGCGCGTTGATACGCAGTATTTT. This sequence encodes CASSSRVDTQYF.

CDR3 loop: CASSAEGSDSSNQPQHF. The CDR3 nucleotides are TGTGCCAGTAGCGCTGAGGGCTCGGACAGCAGCAATCAGCCCCAGCATTTT. The rearrangement links TRBV19 to TRBJ1-5, with D possibly being TRBD1 (6 bases). The CDR3 consists of 17 residues. Trimming removed 6 bases at V and 1 base at J, with 19 bases between. CDR1 LNHDA and CDR2 SQIVND come from the germline V gene (reference sequence).

The chain has TRBV5-1 and TRBJ1-1, with 8 bases matching TRBD1. The V gene's germline CDR1 is SGHRS and CDR2 YFSETQ. Trimming removed 4 bases from V and 1 base from J; junction bases left unmatched: 6. CDR3 size: 15 residues. DNA of the CDR3: TGCGCCAGCAGCACAACAGGGGGGGGGAACACTGAAGCTTTCTTT. Translation gives CASSTTGGGNTEAFF.

This chain uses TRBV30 with TRBJ2-6, with D uncertain. The V gene's germline CDR1 is GTSNPN and CDR2 SVGIG (reference sequence). The V gene lost 4 bases and the J gene lost 0 bases, with 10 bases spanning the gap. The CDR3 contains 15 residues. CDR3 sequence reads: CAWTTHSSGANVLTF. Here the CDR3 DNA reads TGTGCCTGGACTACCCACAGCTCTGGGGCCAACGTCCTGACTTTC.

This chain uses TRBV6-5 with TRBJ2-7, with 10 bases lining up with TRBD1. The CDR3 covers 14 residues. The germline V gene encodes CDR1 MNHEY and CDR2 SVGAGI. V lost 2 bases, J lost 6 bases, and 4 bases stayed unmatched. The chain's CDR3 is CASSYVTGGLEQYF. The DNA for the CDR3 is TGTGCCAGCAGTTACGTGACAGGGGGCCTCGAGCAGTACTTC.

This clone was counted a few times. The chain carries TRBV6-4 and TRBJ2-3; D ambiguous. Trimming pared 2 bases from V and 0 bases from J, leaving 12 bases between. The CDR3 extends over 16 amino acids. Looked up from germline, CDR1 is MRHNA and CDR2 is SNTAGT. CDR3 region: CASSDAPAGSTDTQYF. In DNA form, the CDR3 reads TGTGCCAGCAGTGACGCCCCAGCAGGTAGCACAGATACGCAGTATTTT.

The chain employs TRBV6-6 and TRBJ1-5; D not resolved. The CDR3 is 15 amino acids. With 2 bases removed from V and 1 base from J, the gap between germline ends came to 9 bases. Germline CDR1 and CDR2: MNHNY and SVGAGI (reference sequence). The CDR3 spells CASSYGVSSNQPQHF. Here the CDR3 DNA reads TGTGCCAGCAGTTACGGTGTAAGCAGCAATCAGCCCCAGCATTTT.

The chain employs TRBV5-1 and TRBJ2-7, with 7 positions matching TRBD1. Germline assignment: CDR1 SGHRS and CDR2 YFSETQ. Trimming cost V 1 base and J 2 bases; bases outside gene matches: 6. This CDR3 has 15 residues. The CDR3 reads CASSLKGATTYEQYF. The CDR3 nucleotides read TGCGCCAGCAGCTTGAAGGGGGCTACTACCTACGAGCAGTACTTC.

The CDR3 DNA sequence: TGTGCCAGCAGCTTCCGACGGGCCGGACAGAGCTCCTACGAGCAGTACTTC. Its translation is CASSFRRAGQSSYEQYF. The V gene is TRBV11-2, the J gene TRBJ2-7; tentatively, D is TRBD1 (6 bases). The CDR3 totals 17 residues. Deletions cut 3 bases from V and 0 bases from J, with 18 bases between. The V gene's germline CDR1 is SGHAT and CDR2 FQNNGV.

The rearrangement joins TRBV7-2 to TRBJ2-5; D is possibly TRBD2 (6 bases). This CDR3 contains 15 residues. Trimming took off 3 bases at V and 1 base at J, with 12 bases between the two ends. Germline CDR1 SGHTA, CDR2 FQGNSA. The CDR3 protein is CASSLVGTSQETQYF. CDR3 nucleotides: TGTGCCAGCAGCTTGGTGGGGACTTCCCAAGAGACCCAGTACTTC. The entire variable domain, with the rest obtained from reference TRBV7-2 and TRBJ2-5, is as follows: GAGVSQSPSNKVTEKGKDVELRCDPISGHTALYWYRQSLGQGLEFLIYFQGNSAPDKSGLPSDRFSAERTGGSVSTLTIQRTQQEDSAVYLCASSLVGTSQETQYFGPGTRLLVL.

This clone appeared a single time. The chain has TRBV19 and TRBJ2-1; 9 positions match TRBD2. J was trimmed by 7 bases and V by 7 bases; bases with no gene match: 17. This CDR3 is built from 17 residues. Germline loops: CDR1 LNHDA, CDR2 SQIVND (reference sequence). The CDR3 sequence is CASKEVGLGGRVNEQFF. In DNA, the CDR3 is TGTGCCAGTAAGGAGGTTGGGTTAGGCGGGAGGGTTAATGAGCAGTTCTTC.

This rearrangement joins TRBV5-6 to TRBJ2-3; the D gene is possibly TRBD2 (6 bases). Germline loops: CDR1 SGHDT, CDR2 YYEEEE. The V end lost 4 bases, the J end lost 5 bases, and 11 bases lay between the germline ends. This CDR3 contains 13 residues. The CDR3 sequence is CASSAHGGDTQYF. The CDR3 DNA is TGTGCCAGCAGCGCGCACGGGGGAGATACGCAGTATTTT.

The chain carries TRBV19 and TRBJ2-1; 12 bases map to TRBD2. V was pared by 5 bases and J by 9 bases, with 8 bases of the junction left unmatched. Germline V gene lookup returns CDR1 LNHDA and CDR2 SQIVND (reference sequence). This CDR3 comprises 15 residues. CDR3 region: CASSPRTSGNLEQFF. Written as DNA, the CDR3 is TGTGCCAGTAGTCCAAGGACTAGCGGGAACCTTGAGCAGTTCTTC.

On this clone: The sample holds other DNA sequences that translate to the same CDR3. The chain joins TRBV29-1 to TRBJ2-1; TRBD2 agrees at 7 bases. This CDR3 is built from 16 residues. V was pared by 7 bases and J by 4 bases, with 16 bases of the junction left unmatched. Germline V gene lookup returns CDR1 SQVTM and CDR2 ANQGSEA. The DNA for the CDR3 is TGCAGCGCCCGTCCTCTTCTAGCGGACTCTTACAATGAGCAGTTCTTC. Residues: CSARPLLADSYNEQFF.

As to this clone: The junction differs from germline at one of its ends, possibly a read error. The gene calls are TRBV7-9 and TRBJ1-5; D gene uncertain. Germline V gene data show CDR1 as SEHNR and CDR2 as FQNEAQ (reference sequence). The CDR3 consists of 14 residues. CDR3 residues: CSSSPIDSNQPQHF. The CDR3 DNA sequence: TGTTCCAGCAGCCCCATAGATAGCAATCAGCCCCAGCATTTT.

This clone was observed once. CDR3 coding DNA: TGCGCCAGCACCGAGAACTACGAGCAGTACTTC. Its translation: CASTENYEQYF. The J gene is TRBJ2-7, the V gene TRBV10-2; D remains ambiguous. Trimming shortened V by 7 bases and J by 3 bases, and 7 bases separated the two germline ends. CDR1 is WSHSY and CDR2 is SAAADI in the germline V gene. This CDR3 contains 11 residues.

This chain links TRBV5-3 with TRBJ2-1; 8 positions agree with TRBD2. TRBV5-3 is reported as an ORF; its role is uncertain. J was trimmed by 5 bases and V by 5 bases; bases with no gene match: 9. The CDR3 is made up of 15 amino acids. The CDR3 DNA reads as TGTGCCAGAAGGCCGGGCGGGAGGCGCCACAATGAGCAGTTCTTC. Translating it yields CARRPGGRRHNEQFF.

The chain combines TRBV6-6 with TRBJ1-2; D unclear. V dropped 5 bases and J dropped 0 bases, with 7 bases sitting between them. The CDR3 contains 13 residues. Germline V gene lookup returns CDR1 MNHNY and CDR2 SVGAGI (reference sequence). CDR3 residues: CASSKTANYGYTF. The CDR3 bases are TGTGCCAGCAGTAAAACAGCTAACTATGGCTACACCTTC.

The genes are TRBV19 and TRBJ2-7; 9 bases are a match to TRBD1. The CDR3 runs 15 residues. From germline, CDR1 is LNHDA and CDR2 SQIVND (reference sequence). V was clipped by 4 bases and J by 2 bases; unmatched bases: 6. The CDR3 region has the DNA TGTGCCAGTAGTACTCGTTACAGGGGGCCCTACGAGCAGTACTTC. Its protein product is CASSTRYRGPYEQYF.

As concerns this clone: Mismatch with germline at one junction end may stem from a read error. This sequence joins TRBV7-9 and TRBJ2-2, with TRBD2 as a possible D gene (6 bases). This CDR3 comprises 15 residues. Germline V gene sequence: CDR1 SEHNR, CDR2 FQNEAQ (reference sequence). The CDR3 sequence is CSSSSSATNTGELFF. The CDR3 DNA reads TGTTCCAGCAGCTCTAGCGCAACGAACACCGGGGAGCTGTTTTTT.

The rearrangement uses TRBV11-2 and TRBJ2-1, with D possibly matching TRBD2 (5 bases). V shed 8 bases and J shed 10 bases, with 24 bases lying between them. This CDR3 contains 15 residues. Germline V lookup: CDR1 SGHAT, CDR2 FQNNGV. CDR3 nucleotides: TGTGCCAGCTCACTCGGGGTAGCCATCTCTGGGGAGCAGTTCTTC. As protein: CASSLGVAISGEQFF.

This clone was found once. The gene calls are TRBV10-2 and TRBJ2-7, with 11 bases fitting TRBD2. This CDR3 has 15 residues. Germline trimming cut 5 bases from V and 4 bases from J; bases unmatched to any gene: 7. CDR1 is WSHSY and CDR2 is SAAADI in the germline V gene. Here the CDR3 DNA reads TGCGCCAGCAGTCTCGTAGCGGGAGGGCTTTACGAGCAGTACTTC. Its translation: CASSLVAGGLYEQYF.

The chain joins TRBV25-1 to TRBJ2-7; 8 positions match TRBD2. Germline CDR1 reads MGHDK; CDR2 reads SYGVNS. The CDR3 is made up of 14 amino acids. The V and J ends lost 2 bases and 7 bases, in that order; junction bases with no gene match: 7. Here the CDR3 reads CASSEIQAGVEQYF. CDR3 nucleotide sequence: TGTGCCAGCAGTGAAATCCAAGCGGGAGTAGAGCAGTACTTC.

The chain has TRBV6-5 and TRBJ2-7; a possible D gene is TRBD2 (6 bases). Germline V gene data show CDR1 as MNHEY and CDR2 as SVGAGI. Trimming shortened V by 5 bases and J by 4 bases, and 12 bases separated the two germline ends. The CDR3 is 13 residues long. In DNA, the CDR3 is TGTGCCAGCAGTGCGGGGTTACCGTACGAGCAGTACTTC. Translation gives CASSAGLPYEQYF.

The V call is TRBV4-1, the J call TRBJ2-5; D is possibly TRBD2 (6 bases). The CDR3 covers 13 residues. V was cut by 4 bases and J by 5 bases, with 11 bases left in between. Germline V CDR1 and CDR2: MGHRA, YSYEKL. The CDR3 sequence: CASSPLARETQYF. For the CDR3, the DNA is TGCGCCAGCAGCCCCCTAGCGAGGGAGACCCAGTACTTC.

CDR3 coding DNA: TGTGCCAGCAGTTATTTAGACGAGCAGTACTTC. Amino acids: CASSYLDEQYF. This chain uses TRBV6-1 with TRBJ2-7, with D unclear. V lost 5 bases and J lost 5, with 7 bases in between. Germline V CDR1 and CDR2: MNHNS, SASEGT. The CDR3 is made up of 11 amino acids.

The rearrangement links TRBV2 to TRBJ1-2; 8 bases fit TRBD1. V gave up 10 bases and J gave up 8 bases; unmatched junction bases: 15. CDR3 length: 14 amino acids. Germline loops: CDR1 SNHLY, CDR2 FYNNEI. The CDR3 loop is CATNKDRAWDGYTF. The CDR3, as DNA: TGTGCCACCAATAAGGACAGGGCGTGGGACGGCTACACCTTC.

The chain combines TRBV5-1 with TRBJ2-5; a weak D match, TRBD2 (7 bases). The germline gives CDR1 SGHRS, CDR2 YFSETQ. V lost 10 bases and J 5 bases, leaving 21 bases between the germline ends. CDR3 length: 14 residues. The CDR3 region has the DNA TGCGCCGCGGGCCCCGGCGGGGGCCCCGAGACCCAGTACTTC. Its translation: CAAGPGGGPETQYF.

J is TRBJ1-4 and V is TRBV5-4, with TRBD1 matching over 9 bases. From germline, CDR1 is SGHNT and CDR2 YYREEE (reference sequence). This CDR3 is 14 amino acids long. Trimming cost V 4 bases and J 7 bases; bases outside gene matches: 5. CDR3 coding DNA: TGTGCCAGCAGCGTACAGGGGGCTGCTGAAAAACTGTTTTTT. Protein sequence: CASSVQGAAEKLFF. Together with reference TRBV5-4 and TRBJ1-4, the CDR3 gives the full variable domain: ETGVTQSPTHLIKTRGQQVTLRCSSQSGHNTVSWYQQALGQGPQFIFQYYREEENGRGNFPPRFSGLQFPNYSSELNVNALELDDSALYLCASSVQGAAEKLFFGSGTQLSVL.

V usage is TRBV5-4 and J usage is TRBJ2-5, with a tentative D call TRBD1 (6 bases). The V end lost 3 bases, the J end lost 7 bases, and 13 bases lay between the germline ends. The CDR3 is 13 amino acids. Germline CDR1 is SGHNT and CDR2 is YYREEE (reference sequence). The CDR3, as DNA: TGTGCCAGCAGCTGGGGGCCCTCAGGGACCCAGTACTTC. It yields the protein CASSWGPSGTQYF. The full variable domain, in which reference TRBV5-4 and TRBJ2-5 provide the parts outside the CDR3, is ETGVTQSPTHLIKTRGQQVTLRCSSQSGHNTVSWYQQALGQGPQFIFQYYREEENGRGNFPPRFSGLQFPNYSSELNVNALELDDSALYLCASSWGPSGTQYFGPGTRLLVL.

The V and J genes are TRBV14 and TRBJ2-6, with D hard to call. The CDR3 is made up of 19 amino acids. CDR1 and CDR2 (germline): SGHDN, FVKESK. V shed 0 bases and J shed 1 base, with 16 bases lying between them. For the CDR3, the DNA is TGTGCCAGCAGCCAAGATAGACTCACCCCGCTTTCTGGGGCCAACGTCCTGACTTTC. Translated: CASSQDRLTPLSGANVLTF.